Listed below are T cell receptor beta chains from one sample, sequenced in a study of shared clonotypes between healthy human individuals. The method was immunoSEQ multiplex PCR; TCRdb's version includes in-frame clones alone and lacks a portion of them. Seen here are roughly 760,000 clones, 74% observed once, and the top ten hold approximately 1.8%. The specimen sequenced was memory CD4+ T cells sorted from blood. The receptor set was obtained from a woman aged 25 to 39 in good health. Both conserved end residues are part of each CDR3. Fields, in order: J gene, clone size, V gene, D gene, CDR3 DNA, CDR3 protein. A D gene is named only where the DNA matches it firmly. Not every row has a clone size; where given, it reads once, few, many or a size class.

TRBJ2-7,-,TRBV7-8,-,TGTGCCAGCAGCTTAGCGCAGGGGGGTCTCCGGGGCGCCGAGCAGTACTTC,CASSLAQGGLRGAEQYF
TRBJ2-7,-,TRBV5-1,TRBD2,TGCGCCAGCAGCATGGGGACTAGCGGGACGTACGAGCAGTACTTC,CASSMGTSGTYEQYF
TRBJ1-5,-,TRBV6-1,-,TGTGCCAGCAGTGAACGAGCCCCTAGCAATCAGCCCCAGCATTTT,CASSERAPSNQPQHF
TRBJ2-7,-,TRBV2,TRBD1,TGTGCCAGCAGTTCCTGGACAGGGGGCTTCAACGAGCAGTACTTC,CASSSWTGGFNEQYF
TRBJ2-1,few,TRBV5-1,-,TGCGCCAGCAGCTTGGGACAGAGCTCCTACAATGAGCAGTTCTTC,CASSLGQSSYNEQFF
TRBJ1-5,-,TRBV18,-,TGTGCCAGCTCACCAGGGGGAGGGAATCAGCCCCAGCATTTT,CASSPGGGNQPQHF
TRBJ1-2,-,TRBV7-9,-,TGTGCCAGCAGCTTAGCGACGGGGAACTATGGCTACACCTTC,CASSLATGNYGYTF
TRBJ1-1,few,TRBV6-5,TRBD1,TGTGCCAGCAGCTTCGGGACAGGGGGCACTGAAGCTTTCTTT,CASSFGTGGTEAFF
TRBJ2-3,once,TRBV28,-,TGTGCCACCTGGGCGGATGGGATCCATTACACAGATACGCAGTATTTT,CATWADGIHYTDTQYF
TRBJ2-7,-,TRBV5-4,TRBD2,TGTGCCAGCAGCTTGGGGACTAGCCCCTACGAGCAGTACTTC,CASSLGTSPYEQYF
TRBJ1-1,-,TRBV15,TRBD1,TGTGCCACCAGCAGAGATCAAAGGGGGCGAGGGGGAAAGAACACTGAAGCTTTCTTT,CATSRDQRGRGGKNTEAFF
TRBJ2-5,-,TRBV9,TRBD1,TGTGCCAGCAGCGCTGGGACAGTCCAAGAGACCCAGTACTTC,CASSAGTVQETQYF
TRBJ2-1,-,TRBV15,-,TGTGCCACCAGCACCCGCTCTGATCCGTATGAGCAGTTCTTC,CATSTRSDPYEQFF
TRBJ2-1,-,TRBV10-3,TRBD2,TGTGCCATCCAGCGGGACTCCTACAATGAGCAGTTCTTC,CAIQRDSYNEQFF
TRBJ2-7,-,TRBV28,-,TGTGCCACCCTGACAGTCCTAGGCAACGAGCAGTACTTC,CATLTVLGNEQYF
TRBJ1-4,-,TRBV30,-,TGTGCCTGGAGTGCGGGGTTTAATGAAAAACTGTTTTTT,CAWSAGFNEKLFF
TRBJ1-5,-,TRBV6-1,-,TGTGCCAGCAGTGAAGCTATGGGGGTTCATCGGCCCCAGCATTTT,CASSEAMGVHRPQHF
TRBJ2-2,once,TRBV28,-,TGTGCCAGCACTAGTAGATTTTCCGGGGAGCTGTTTTTT,CASTSRFSGELFF
TRBJ2-2,once,TRBV6-1,-,TGTGCCAGCAGTGAAACGCTCGGCGGGCCCGGAGGGGCCGGCGGGGAGCTGTTTTTT,CASSETLGGPGGAGGELFF
TRBJ2-3,-,TRBV27,-,TGTGCCAGCAGTTTGGTGCTGGGCACAGATACGCAGTATTTT,CASSLVLGTDTQYF
TRBJ1-5,many,TRBV25-1,TRBD1,TGTGCCAGCAGTGCCGCCACAGGGGCAGGCCATCAGCCCCAGCATTTT,CASSAATGAGHQPQHF
TRBJ2-7,-,TRBV21-1,-,TGTGCCAGCACGGGACAAGACCTACGAGAGCAGTACTTC,CASTGQDLREQYF
TRBJ1-1,-,TRBV18,TRBD1,TGTGCCAGCTCACCACCGGAGGGGGCGAGGAACACTGAAGCTTTCTTT,CASSPPEGARNTEAFF
TRBJ2-1,-,TRBV5-1,-,TGCGCCAGCAGCTTGGCCAGATACAATGAGCAGTTCTTC,CASSLARYNEQFF
TRBJ2-7,few,TRBV5-1,-,TGCGCCAGCAGCTTACAGGGAGGAGGCATCTACGAGCAGTACTTC,CASSLQGGGIYEQYF
TRBJ1-1,many,TRBV4-2,-,TGTGCCAGCAGCCAAGAAAGAGGGCCTGAAGCTTTCTTT,CASSQERGPEAFF
TRBJ2-3,-,TRBV9,TRBD2,TGTGCCAGCAGCGTGCAGGCGGGAGGGCCTTCAGATACGCAGTATTTT,CASSVQAGGPSDTQYF
TRBJ2-7,many,TRBV5-1,-,TGCGCCAGCAGCTTGGTTATCGGAGTAGCTGAGTACGAGCAGTACTTC,CASSLVIGVAEYEQYF
TRBJ2-5,-,TRBV30,-,TGTGCCTGGAGTAGAGGGACCCAAGAGACCCAGTACTTC,CAWSRGTQETQYF
TRBJ2-1,-,TRBV4-1,TRBD2,TGCGCCAGCAGCCAAGCGGGGGGTTACAATGAGCAGTTCTTC,CASSQAGGYNEQFF
TRBJ2-3,-,TRBV19,-,TGTGCCAGTAGTTATGTTAAGACCACAGATACGCAGTATTTT,CASSYVKTTDTQYF
TRBJ1-2,-,TRBV2,TRBD1,TGTGCCAGCAGGATGACAGGGTTGAGTGGCTACACCTTC,CASRMTGLSGYTF
TRBJ2-7,-,TRBV14,TRBD2,TGTGCCAGCAGCCAAGGACTAGCGGGAGGCTACGAGCAGTACTTC,CASSQGLAGGYEQYF
TRBJ2-7,-,TRBV5-1,TRBD1,TGCGCCAGCAGCTTGGGACAGGGGGCCGACGAGCAGTACTTC,CASSLGQGADEQYF
TRBJ2-5,-,TRBV6-1,-,TGTGCCAGCAGTGAAGCACCTCCCGGCAGGGCTGGGCAAGAGACCCAGTACTTC,CASSEAPPGRAGQETQYF
TRBJ1-6,few,TRBV6-5,-,TGTGCCAGCAGTTACGAGGCAGGGAGCTCGTCACCCCTCCACTTT,CASSYEAGSSSPLHF
TRBJ1-1,-,TRBV2,-,TGTGCCAGCAGTGAGGTTGTGGGCGGACAAGCTTTCTTT,CASSEVVGGQAFF
TRBJ1-4,-,TRBV10-3,TRBD1,TGTGCCATCAGCGACAGGGGGGGTTCTAATGAAAAACTGTTTTTT,CAISDRGGSNEKLFF
TRBJ2-7,-,TRBV28,TRBD1,TGTGCCAGCAGCTTAGCCTATTTAGCCGTACCTAACAGGGGGCGGCGGGACGAGCAGTACTTC,CASSLAYLAVPNRGRRDEQYF
TRBJ2-7,-,TRBV6-1,-,TGTGCCAGCAGTCGTGGGACAAACCTCTATGAGGAGCAGTACTTC,CASSRGTNLYEEQYF
TRBJ2-7,-,TRBV18,-,TGTGCCAGCTCACCATTAGCGGAGTACTCCTACGAGCAGTACTTC,CASSPLAEYSYEQYF
TRBJ1-4,-,TRBV6-6,TRBD1,TGTGCCAGCAGTACCTACTCTCCAGGGGGTGCGGAAAAACTGTTTTTT,CASSTYSPGGAEKLFF
TRBJ2-1,-,TRBV10-1,-,TGCGCCAGCAGTGGACTACCCGACTACAATGAGCAGTTCTTC,CASSGLPDYNEQFF
TRBJ1-5,-,TRBV6-1,-,TGTGCCAGCAGTGAGGGCCCATCCTTCGCCCAGCATTTT,CASSEGPSFAQHF
TRBJ2-2,few,TRBV19,-,TGTGCCAGTAGTATCAGAACTGCACCCGGGGAGCTGTTTTTT,CASSIRTAPGELFF
TRBJ1-5,-,TRBV6-1,TRBD1,TGTGCCAGCAGTGAAGGGGACAGTTCCTCGGGCAATCAGCCCCAGCATTTT,CASSEGDSSSGNQPQHF
TRBJ1-1,-,TRBV11-2,TRBD1,TGTGCCAGCAGCACCTTGACAGGGTTAGGCTCTGAAGCTTTCTTT,CASSTLTGLGSEAFF
TRBJ2-5,-,TRBV7-7,TRBD2,TGTGCCAGCTCCGTAGCGGGAGAAGAGACCCAGTACTTC,CASSVAGEETQYF
TRBJ2-1,once,TRBV7-2,TRBD2,TGTGCCAGCAGCTCCCAAGCGGGAGTGTCCTATAATGAGCAGTTCTTC,CASSSQAGVSYNEQFF
TRBJ2-5,many,TRBV27,TRBD2,TGTGCCAGCAGTTTTAGAACGCCGGGACTAGCGACCCAAGAGACCCAGTACTTC,CASSFRTPGLATQETQYF
TRBJ2-7,-,TRBV27,-,TGTGCCAGCAGCCCCCTCGACAAACCCGGCTACGAGCAGTACTTC,CASSPLDKPGYEQYF
TRBJ1-2,-,TRBV7-9,-,TGTGCCAGCAGCTATGAGACATCCAATAGTGGCTACACCTTC,CASSYETSNSGYTF
TRBJ2-1,few,TRBV18,-,TGTGCCAGCTCACCGGGGTGGAGCGCGAGCCACAATGAGCAGTTCTTC,CASSPGWSASHNEQFF
TRBJ2-1,-,TRBV7-3,-,TGTGCCAGCAGCTTACAGGGCAATGAGCAGTTCTTC,CASSLQGNEQFF
TRBJ2-7,-,TRBV18,TRBD1,TGTGCCAGCTCACCAGACAGGGGTCAAGCCTACGAGCAGTACTTC,CASSPDRGQAYEQYF
TRBJ1-1,-,TRBV11-2,-,TGTGCCAGCAGCTTAGCTTTGTCTAGTGTCATGAACACTGAAGCTTTCTTT,CASSLALSSVMNTEAFF
TRBJ2-7,-,TRBV6-1,-,TGTGCCAGCACCATGGACAGAAACGCCCACTACGAGCAGTACTTC,CASTMDRNAHYEQYF